This record covers a single T cell receptor (beta chain). Trimming took 0 bases from V and 5 from J; bases not matched to a gene: 8. This CDR3 has 16 amino acids. Germline V gives CDR1 MNHEY, CDR2 SVGAGI. The sample originates from a study of CD8 T cells in Susac syndrome. Random hexamers primed reverse transcription of about 0.5 to 1 ug RNA. Each CDR3 protein gets one entry after TCRdb re-called the immunoSEQ multiplex PCR reads with MiXCR. The sample has some 130,000 distinct CDR3 sequences, roughly 94% seen once; the top ten hold over 0.15%. Diagnostic criteria defined recently for definite or probable disease were met by the Susac syndrome patients.

Sequencing was performed on CD8+ T cells from PBMCs. This receptor was identified in a human donor with Susac syndrome. The chain couples TRBV6-5 to TRBJ2-7; 9 positions agree with TRBD1. The CDR3 region is CASSYSSGQGFHEQYF. CDR3 bases: TGTGCCAGCAGTTACTCGTCGGGACAGGGTTTTCACGAGCAGTACTTC.